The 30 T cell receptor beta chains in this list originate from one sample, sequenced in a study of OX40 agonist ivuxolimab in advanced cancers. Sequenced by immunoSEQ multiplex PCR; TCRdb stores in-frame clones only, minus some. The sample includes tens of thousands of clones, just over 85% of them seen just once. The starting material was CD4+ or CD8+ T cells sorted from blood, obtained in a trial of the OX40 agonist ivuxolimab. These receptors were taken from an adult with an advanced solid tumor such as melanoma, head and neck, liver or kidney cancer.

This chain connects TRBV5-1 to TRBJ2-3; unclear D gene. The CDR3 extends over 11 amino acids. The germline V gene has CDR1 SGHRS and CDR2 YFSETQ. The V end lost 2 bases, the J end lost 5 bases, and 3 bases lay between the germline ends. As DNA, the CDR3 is TGCGCCAGCAGCTTCGTAGATACGCAGTATTTT. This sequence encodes CASSFVDTQYF.

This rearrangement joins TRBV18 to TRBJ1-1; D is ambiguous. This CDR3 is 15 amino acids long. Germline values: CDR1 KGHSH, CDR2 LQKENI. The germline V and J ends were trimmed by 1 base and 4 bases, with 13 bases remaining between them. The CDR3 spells CASSPRPGEFTEAFF. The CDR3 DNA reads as TGTGCCAGCTCACCACGGCCGGGAGAGTTCACTGAAGCTTTCTTT. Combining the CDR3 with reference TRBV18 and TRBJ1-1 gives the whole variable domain NAGVMQNPRHLVRRRGQEARLRCSPMKGHSHVYWYRQLPEEGLKFMVYLQKENIIDESGMPKERFSAEFPKEGPSILRIQQVVRGDSAAYFCASSPRPGEFTEAFFGQGTRLTVV.

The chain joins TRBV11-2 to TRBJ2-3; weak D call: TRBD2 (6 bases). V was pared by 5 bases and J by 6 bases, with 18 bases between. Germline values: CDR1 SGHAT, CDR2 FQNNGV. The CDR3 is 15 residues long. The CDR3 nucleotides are TGTGCCAGCAGCCCCCGAGGCGTAGGAGGGGATACGCAGTATTTT. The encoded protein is CASSPRGVGGDTQYF.

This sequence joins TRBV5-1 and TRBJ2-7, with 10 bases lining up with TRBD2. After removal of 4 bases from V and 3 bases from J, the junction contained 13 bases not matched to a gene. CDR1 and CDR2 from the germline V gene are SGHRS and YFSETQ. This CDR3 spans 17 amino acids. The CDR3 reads CASSASSGSESIYEQYF. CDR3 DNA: TGCGCCAGCAGCGCGTCTAGCGGGAGCGAATCTATCTACGAGCAGTACTTC.

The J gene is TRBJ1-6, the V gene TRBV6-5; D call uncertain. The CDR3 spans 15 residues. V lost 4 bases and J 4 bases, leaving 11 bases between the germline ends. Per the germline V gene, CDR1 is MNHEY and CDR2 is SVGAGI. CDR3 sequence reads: CASSSRGGYNSPLHF. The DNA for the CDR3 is TGTGCCAGCAGTTCGCGAGGAGGTTATAATTCACCCCTCCACTTT.

CDR3 residues: CASSLGGMNTEAFF. CDR3 sequence (DNA): TGTGCCAGCAGCTTAGGGGGGATGAACACTGAAGCTTTCTTT. This sequence joins TRBV11-3 and TRBJ1-1; TRBD1 is a possible D gene (5 bases). CDR3 length equals 14 residues. Deletions cut 1 base from V and 0 bases from J, with 6 bases between. Germline lookup yields CDR1 SGHNT and CDR2 YENEEA.

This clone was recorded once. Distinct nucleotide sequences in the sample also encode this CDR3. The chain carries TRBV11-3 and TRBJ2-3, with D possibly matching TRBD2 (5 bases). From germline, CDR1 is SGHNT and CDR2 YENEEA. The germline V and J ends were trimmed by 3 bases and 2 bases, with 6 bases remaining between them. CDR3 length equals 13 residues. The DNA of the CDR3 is TGTGCCAGCAGCTTGGACTCCACAGATACGCAGTATTTT. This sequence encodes CASSLDSTDTQYF.

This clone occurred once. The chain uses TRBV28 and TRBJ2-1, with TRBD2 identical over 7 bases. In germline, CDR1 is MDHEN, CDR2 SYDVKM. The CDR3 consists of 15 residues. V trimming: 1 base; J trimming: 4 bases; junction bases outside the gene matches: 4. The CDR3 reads CASSLFQRGYNEQFF. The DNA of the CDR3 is TGTGCCAGCAGTTTATTCCAGCGGGGTTACAATGAGCAGTTCTTC.

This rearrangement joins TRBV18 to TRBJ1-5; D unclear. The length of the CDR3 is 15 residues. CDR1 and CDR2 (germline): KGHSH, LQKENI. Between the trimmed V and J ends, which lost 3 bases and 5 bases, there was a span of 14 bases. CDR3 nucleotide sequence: TGTGCCAGCTCACCCAGGCCCGGGGTGGATCAGCCCCAGCATTTT. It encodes CASSPRPGVDQPQHF.

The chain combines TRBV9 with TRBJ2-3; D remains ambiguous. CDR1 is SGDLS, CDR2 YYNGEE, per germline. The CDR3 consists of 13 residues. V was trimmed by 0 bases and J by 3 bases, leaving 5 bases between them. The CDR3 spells CASSVGGTDTQYF. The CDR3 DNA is TGTGCCAGCAGCGTAGGGGGAACAGATACGCAGTATTTT. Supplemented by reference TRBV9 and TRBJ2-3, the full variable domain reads DSGVTQTPKHLITATGQRVTLRCSPRSGDLSVYWYQQSLDQGLQFLIQYYNGEERAKGNILERFSAQQFPDLHSELNLSSLELGDSALYFCASSVGGTDTQYFGPGTRLTVL.

This chain's CDR3 is CASSPRRQETQYF. Written as DNA, the CDR3 is TGTGCCAGCAGTCCCCGGAGGCAAGAGACCCAGTACTTC. The chain carries TRBV27 and TRBJ2-5; tentatively, D is TRBD2 (5 bases). With 5 bases removed from V and 2 bases from J, the gap between germline ends came to 9 bases. The V gene's germline CDR1 is MNHEY and CDR2 SMNVEV (reference sequence). The CDR3 has 13 amino acids.

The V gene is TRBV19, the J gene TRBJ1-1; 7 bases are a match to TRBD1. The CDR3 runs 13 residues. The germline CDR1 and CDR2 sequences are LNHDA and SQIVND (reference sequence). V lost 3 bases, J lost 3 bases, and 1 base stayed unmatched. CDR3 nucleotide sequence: TGTGCCAGTAGTATCGACAGGGACACTGAAGCTTTCTTT. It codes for CASSIDRDTEAFF.

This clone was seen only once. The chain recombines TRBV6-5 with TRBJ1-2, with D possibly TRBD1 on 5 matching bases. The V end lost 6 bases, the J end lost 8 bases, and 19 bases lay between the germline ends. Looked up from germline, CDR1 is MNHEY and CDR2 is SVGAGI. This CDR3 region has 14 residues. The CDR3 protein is CASSLTREPWGYTF. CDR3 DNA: TGTGCCAGCAGCCTAACCAGGGAACCTTGGGGCTACACCTTC.

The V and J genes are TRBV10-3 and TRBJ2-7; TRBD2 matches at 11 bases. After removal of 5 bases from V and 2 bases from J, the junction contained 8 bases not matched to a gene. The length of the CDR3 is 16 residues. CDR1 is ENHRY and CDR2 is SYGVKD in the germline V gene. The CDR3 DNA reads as TGTGCCATCAGTCGACTAGGGACTAGCGGAGCCTACGAGCAGTACTTC. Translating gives CAISRLGTSGAYEQYF.

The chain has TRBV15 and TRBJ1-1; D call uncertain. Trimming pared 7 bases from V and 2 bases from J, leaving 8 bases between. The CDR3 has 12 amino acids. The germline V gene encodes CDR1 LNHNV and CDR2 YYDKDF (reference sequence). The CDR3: CATTGRNTEAFF. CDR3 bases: TGTGCCACCACAGGCCGTAACACTGAAGCTTTCTTT.

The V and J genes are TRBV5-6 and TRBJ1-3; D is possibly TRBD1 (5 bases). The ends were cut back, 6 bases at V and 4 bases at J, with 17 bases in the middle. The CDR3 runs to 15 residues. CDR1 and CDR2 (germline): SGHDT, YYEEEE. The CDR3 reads CASNDAGTAGNTIYF. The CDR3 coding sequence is TGTGCCAGCAACGATGCCGGGACCGCAGGAAACACCATATATTTT.

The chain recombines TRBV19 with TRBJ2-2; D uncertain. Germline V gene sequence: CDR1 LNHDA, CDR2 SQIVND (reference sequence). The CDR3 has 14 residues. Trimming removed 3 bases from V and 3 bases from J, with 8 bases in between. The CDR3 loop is CASSMTQHTGELFF. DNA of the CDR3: TGTGCCAGTAGTATGACACAGCACACCGGGGAGCTGTTTTTT.

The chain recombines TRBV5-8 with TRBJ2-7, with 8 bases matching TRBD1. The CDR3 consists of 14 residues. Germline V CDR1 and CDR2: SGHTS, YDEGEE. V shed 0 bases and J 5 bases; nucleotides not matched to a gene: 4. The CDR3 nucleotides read TGTGCCAGCAGCTTGGGGACAGGGTGGGACGAGCAGTACTTC. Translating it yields CASSLGTGWDEQYF.

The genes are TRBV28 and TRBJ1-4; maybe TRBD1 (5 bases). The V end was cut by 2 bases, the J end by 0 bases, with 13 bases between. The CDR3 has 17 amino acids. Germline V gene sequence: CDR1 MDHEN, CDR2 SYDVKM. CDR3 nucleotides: TGTGCCAGCAGTTTAAACGGGAGGGGTGCAACTAATGAAAAACTGTTTTTT. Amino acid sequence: CASSLNGRGATNEKLFF.

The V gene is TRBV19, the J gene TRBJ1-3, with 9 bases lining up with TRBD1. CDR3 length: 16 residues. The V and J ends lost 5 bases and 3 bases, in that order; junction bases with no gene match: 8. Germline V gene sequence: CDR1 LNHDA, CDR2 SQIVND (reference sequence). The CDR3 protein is CASSANHRGLGNTIYF. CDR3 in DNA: TGTGCCAGTAGTGCCAACCACAGGGGGCTTGGAAACACCATATATTTT.

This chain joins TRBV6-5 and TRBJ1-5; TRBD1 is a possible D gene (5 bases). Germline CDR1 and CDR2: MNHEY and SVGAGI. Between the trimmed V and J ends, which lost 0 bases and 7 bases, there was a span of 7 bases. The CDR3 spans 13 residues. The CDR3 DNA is TGTGCCAGCAGTTACTCATGGGGGCAGCCCCAGCATTTT. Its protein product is CASSYSWGQPQHF.

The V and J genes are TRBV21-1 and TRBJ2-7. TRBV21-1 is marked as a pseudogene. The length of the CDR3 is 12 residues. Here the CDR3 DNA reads TGTGCCAGCAGCCCCCCCGGGCACGAGCAGTACTTC. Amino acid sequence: CASSPPGHEQYF.

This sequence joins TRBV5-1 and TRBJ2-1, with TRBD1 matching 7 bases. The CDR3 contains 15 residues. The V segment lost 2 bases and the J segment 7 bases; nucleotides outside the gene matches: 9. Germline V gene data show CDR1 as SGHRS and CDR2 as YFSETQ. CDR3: CASSLVRGFVNEQFF. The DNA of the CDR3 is TGCGCCAGCAGCTTAGTCAGGGGGTTTGTAAATGAGCAGTTCTTC.

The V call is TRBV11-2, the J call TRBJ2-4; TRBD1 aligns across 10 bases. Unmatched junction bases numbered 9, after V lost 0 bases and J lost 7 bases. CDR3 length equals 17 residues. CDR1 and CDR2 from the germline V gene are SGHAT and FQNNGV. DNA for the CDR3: TGTGCCAGCAGCTTAGATACCGGGACAGGGGATACCAACATTCAGTACTTC. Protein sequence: CASSLDTGTGDTNIQYF.

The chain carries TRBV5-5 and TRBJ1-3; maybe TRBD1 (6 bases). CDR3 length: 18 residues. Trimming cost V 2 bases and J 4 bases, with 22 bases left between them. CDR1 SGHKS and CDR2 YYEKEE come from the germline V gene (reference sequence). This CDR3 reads CASSFAVQGVGIGNTIYF. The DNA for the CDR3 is TGTGCCAGCAGCTTCGCGGTACAGGGAGTGGGAATAGGAAACACCATATATTTT.

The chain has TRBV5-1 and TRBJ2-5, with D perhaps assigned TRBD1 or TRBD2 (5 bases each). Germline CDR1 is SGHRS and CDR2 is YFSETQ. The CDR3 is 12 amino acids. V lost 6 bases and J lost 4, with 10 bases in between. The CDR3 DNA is TGCGCCAGCAAGAGGGACGGAGAGACCCAGTACTTC. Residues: CASKRDGETQYF.

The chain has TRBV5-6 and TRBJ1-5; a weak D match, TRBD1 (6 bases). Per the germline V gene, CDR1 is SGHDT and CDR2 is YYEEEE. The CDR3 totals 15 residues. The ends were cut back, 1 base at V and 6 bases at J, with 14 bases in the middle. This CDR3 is CASSLTGGYGQPQHF. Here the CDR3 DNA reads TGTGCCAGCAGCTTGACGGGGGGCTACGGTCAGCCCCAGCATTTT.

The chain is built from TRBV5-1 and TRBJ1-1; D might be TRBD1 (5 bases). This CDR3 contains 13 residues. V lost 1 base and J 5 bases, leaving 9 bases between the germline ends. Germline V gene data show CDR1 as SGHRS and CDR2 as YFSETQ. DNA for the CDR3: TGCGCCAGCAGCTTGTTGGAGGGGACTGAAGCTTTCTTT. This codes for CASSLLEGTEAFF.

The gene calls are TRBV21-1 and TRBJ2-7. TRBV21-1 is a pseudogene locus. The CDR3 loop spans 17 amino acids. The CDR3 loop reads CASSKVGSAQGNYEQYF. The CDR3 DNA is TGTGCCAGCAGCAAAGTAGGGAGTGCGCAGGGAAATTACGAGCAGTACTTC.

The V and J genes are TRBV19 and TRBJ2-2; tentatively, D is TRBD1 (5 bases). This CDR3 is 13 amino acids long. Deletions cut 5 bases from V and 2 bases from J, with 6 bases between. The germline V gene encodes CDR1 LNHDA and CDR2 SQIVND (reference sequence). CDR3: CASSWGNTGELFF. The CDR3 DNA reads TGTGCCAGTAGTTGGGGCAACACCGGGGAGCTGTTTTTT.